This T cell receptor beta chain was retrieved from a study of somatic mutations in cytotoxic T cells in rheumatoid arthritis. Data came from immunoSEQ multiplex PCR; TCRdb stores just in-frame clones and leaves some out. Of about 11,000 clones listed, approximately 71% are singletons. This clone was found a few times. The TCR originated in an adult with rheumatoid arthritis. Sample: CD8+ T cells sorted from blood.

This CDR3 reads CSVETGFNQPQHF. In nucleotides, the CDR3 is TGCAGCGTTGAGACAGGTTTCAATCAGCCCCAGCATTTT. The rearrangement links TRBV29-1 to TRBJ1-5; perhaps TRBD1 as D (6 bases). The ends were cut back, 3 bases at V and 3 bases at J, with 9 bases in the middle. CDR1 and CDR2 from the germline V gene are SQVTM and ANQGSEA. This CDR3 comprises 13 residues.